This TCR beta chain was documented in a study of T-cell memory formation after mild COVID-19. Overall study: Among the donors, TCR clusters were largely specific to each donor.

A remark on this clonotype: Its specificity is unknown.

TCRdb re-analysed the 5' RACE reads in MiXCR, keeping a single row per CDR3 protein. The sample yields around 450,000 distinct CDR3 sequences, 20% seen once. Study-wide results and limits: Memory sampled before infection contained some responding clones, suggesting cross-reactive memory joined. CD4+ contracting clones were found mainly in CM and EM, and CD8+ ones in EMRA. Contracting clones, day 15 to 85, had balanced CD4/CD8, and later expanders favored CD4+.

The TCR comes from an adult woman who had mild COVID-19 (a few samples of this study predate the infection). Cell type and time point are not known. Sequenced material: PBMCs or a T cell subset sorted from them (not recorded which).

CDR3 DNA: TGCGCCAGCAGCTTGGTTCCTCCGGACAGGGCCTACTCCTACGAGCAGTACTTC. Amino acid sequence: CASSLVPPDRAYSYEQYF. The chain joins TRBV5-1 to TRBJ2-7, with 8 bases identical to TRBD1. V dropped 0 bases and J dropped 0; count of bases not matched to a gene: 11. Germline-derived CDR1 and CDR2 are SGHRS and YFSETQ. CDR3 size: 18 residues.